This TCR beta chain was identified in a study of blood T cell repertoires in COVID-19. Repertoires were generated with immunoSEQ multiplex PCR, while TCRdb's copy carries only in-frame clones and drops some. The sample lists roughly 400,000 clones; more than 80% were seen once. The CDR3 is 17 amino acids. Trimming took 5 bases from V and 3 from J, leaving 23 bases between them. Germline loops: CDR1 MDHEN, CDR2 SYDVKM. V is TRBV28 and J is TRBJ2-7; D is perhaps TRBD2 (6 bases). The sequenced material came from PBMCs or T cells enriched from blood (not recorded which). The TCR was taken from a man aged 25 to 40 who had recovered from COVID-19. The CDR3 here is CASSPYKSGTAGYEQYF. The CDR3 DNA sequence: TGTGCCAGCAGTCCTTACAAATCCGGGACTGCGGGCTACGAGCAGTACTTC.